This entry features one TCR beta chain sequence. The clone's antigen remains unknown. Within one base of it there is no much larger clone, and no base qualities were kept. Its CDR3 holds 14 amino acids, cysteine through phenylalanine. The entry retains the CDR3 DNA only, 42 bases that are in frame from base 1. From a lookup of the germline V gene, CDR1 and CDR2 are MNHEY and SVGAGI. The germline V end is reduced by 5 bases and the J end by 7 bases; junction bases left unmatched: 10. Profiling of TCR beta VDJ combinations and CDR3 sequences used genomic DNA as the template. TCR repertoire sequencing was run on an Illumina HiSeq 2000. In the source study's methods: Repertoire assessment relied on Simpson's diversity index, CDR3 size and DJ length profiles, and TRBV/TRBJ rearrangement plots. The immunodominant clone was defined as the most abundant DNA sequence in deep sequencing data. CDR3 amino acid sequences were screened for sharing across subjects and compared with published repertoires and the VDJdb database. In TCRdb, the public reads were trimmed at Q25 with fastp and aligned with MiXCR, with productive beta chains retained. Rows are combined by CDR3 protein, so each entry shows the most common genes and DNA. TCRdb, not the original authors, processed these V and J calls. The sample contains roughly 170,000 distinct CDR3 sequences, just under 65% of them found a single time. The top ten clones comprise 45% of the sample.

The data stem from a study of CD8+CD57+ T cells in acquired aplastic anemia (dated 2018 in TCRdb). Looking at the study overall: DNA extracted from sorted CD4+ and CD8+ cells had a mean of approximately 3 ug, with a range of roughly 0.2 to 27.4 ug. For healthy donor samples, the average read count was roughly 9.9 million for CD4+ cells and 11 million to 13 million for CD8+ cells. What the study reported, not specific to this receptor: Although roughly 30 CD8+ CDR3 sequences were shared by patients and controls, these sequences appeared highly expressed in patients and within the immunodominant clones of patients. CD8+ Simpson's diversity did not differ significantly between patients and healthy controls (P=0.060).

In this study, sorted CD4+ and CD8+ T cells from the blood of healthy subjects and of severe aplastic anemia patients had their TCR repertoires deep-sequenced. Ficoll-Paque density gradient centrifugation was used to isolate peripheral blood mononuclear cells. Before DNA extraction, CD4+ and CD8+ T cells were sorted by FACS or by magnetic beads. The sequencing input was sorted CD4+, CD8+, or CD8+CD57+ T cells (not recorded which) from PBMCs. The TCR sequence derives from a human donor in good health. The chain is assembled from TRBV6-5 and TRBJ1-2; 7 middle bases align to TRBD1. The CDR3 reads CASSPEDRESGYTF. The nucleotides are TGTGCCAGCAGTCCTGAAGACAGGGAGAGTGGCTACACCTTC.